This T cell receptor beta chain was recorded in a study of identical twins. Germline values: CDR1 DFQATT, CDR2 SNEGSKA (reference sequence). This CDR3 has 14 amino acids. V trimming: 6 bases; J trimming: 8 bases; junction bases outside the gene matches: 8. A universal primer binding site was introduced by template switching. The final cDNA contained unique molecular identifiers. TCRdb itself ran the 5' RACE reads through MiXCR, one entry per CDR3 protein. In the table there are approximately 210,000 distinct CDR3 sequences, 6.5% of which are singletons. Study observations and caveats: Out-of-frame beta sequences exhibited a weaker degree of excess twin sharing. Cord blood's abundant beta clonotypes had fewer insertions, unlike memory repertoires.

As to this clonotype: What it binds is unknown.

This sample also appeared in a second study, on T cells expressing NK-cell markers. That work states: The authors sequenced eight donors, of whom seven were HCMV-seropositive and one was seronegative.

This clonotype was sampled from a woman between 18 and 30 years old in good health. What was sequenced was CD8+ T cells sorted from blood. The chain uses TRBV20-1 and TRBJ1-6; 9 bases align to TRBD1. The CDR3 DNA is TGCAGTGCACAACTCCGGGACAGGGATTCACCCCTCCACTTT. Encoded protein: CSAQLRDRDSPLHF.